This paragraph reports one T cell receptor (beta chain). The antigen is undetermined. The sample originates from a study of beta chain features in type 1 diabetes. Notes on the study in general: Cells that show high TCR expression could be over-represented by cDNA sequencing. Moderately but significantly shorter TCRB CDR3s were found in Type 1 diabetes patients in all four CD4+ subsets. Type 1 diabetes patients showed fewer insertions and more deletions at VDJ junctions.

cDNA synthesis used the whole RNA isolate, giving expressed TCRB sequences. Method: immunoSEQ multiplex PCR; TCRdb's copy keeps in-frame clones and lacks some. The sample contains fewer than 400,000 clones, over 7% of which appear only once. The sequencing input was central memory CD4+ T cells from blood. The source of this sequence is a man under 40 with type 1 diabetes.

CDR3 nucleotides: TGTGCCAGCATCAACAGGGGAGGGAACTATGGCTACACCTTC. Translating gives CASINRGGNYGYTF. This sequence joins TRBV6-5 and TRBJ1-2, with 7 nucleotides matching TRBD1. This CDR3 contains 14 residues. V was pared by 7 bases and J by 2 bases, with 7 bases of the junction left unmatched. Germline V gene sequence: CDR1 MNHEY, CDR2 SVGAGI.